These T cell receptor beta chains were read from a single sample in a study of blood T cell repertoires in COVID-19. Sequenced by immunoSEQ multiplex PCR; TCRdb stores in-frame clones only, minus some. The sample includes around 290,000 clones, 91% of them seen just once. Sequencing input: peripheral blood. These receptors originate from a woman aged 25-40 years with COVID-19, enrolled during active disease. The CDR3 runs from the conserved cysteine through the conserved F or W. A D gene is named only where the DNA matches it firmly. Size is omitted from some rows. Given values are once, few, many or a class for expanded clones.

V gene,D gene,J gene,clone size,CDR3 DNA,CDR3 protein
TRBV19,.,TRBJ2-2,.,TGTGCCAGTATTCGACCCGGGTCGAACACCGGGGAGCTGTTTTTT,CASIRPGSNTGELFF
TRBV10-3,.,TRBJ1-2,.,TGTGCCATCAGTGACCTCTCAGGGCTCTCTGGCTACACCTTC,CAISDLSGLSGYTF
TRBV14,.,TRBJ2-3,.,TGTGCCAGCAGCCGTTTAGGGACAATCAGCACAGATACGCAGTATTTT,CASSRLGTISTDTQYF
TRBV24-1,TRBD1,TRBJ2-1,.,TGTGCCACCAGTGGGGGAGGACAGGGGATCAATGAGCAGTTCTTC,CATSGGGQGINEQFF
TRBV27,.,TRBJ1-6,.,TGTGCCAGCAGTTCAACGACCAAGGGGTATAATTCACCCCTCCACTTT,CASSSTTKGYNSPLHF
TRBV28,.,TRBJ1-2,.,TGTGCCAGCATCCCCTCAGCGGGGGCCTATGGCTACACCTTC,CASIPSAGAYGYTF
TRBV10-3,.,TRBJ1-2,.,TGTGCCATCAGGGGTGACAAGGATAACTATGGCTACACCTTC,CAIRGDKDNYGYTF
TRBV19,TRBD1,TRBJ1-4,once,TGTGCCAGTAGTAGACGGACAGGTCGGGCTGAAAAACTGTTTTTT,CASSRRTGRAEKLFF
TRBV18,.,TRBJ2-1,.,TGTGCCAGCTCACCACCGTGGACAGACTACAATGAGCAGTTCTTC,CASSPPWTDYNEQFF
TRBV5-1,.,TRBJ2-7,.,TGCGCCAGCAGCTGGACCGGGACACGGACCTACGAGCAGTACTTC,CASSWTGTRTYEQYF
TRBV7-8,TRBD1,TRBJ2-1,.,TGTGCCAGCAGCTACCGGGACAGCTACAATGAGCAGTTCTTC,CASSYRDSYNEQFF
TRBV19,.,TRBJ1-5,once,TGTGCCAGTAGTATTGATGGGGGGCAGCCCCAGCATTTT,CASSIDGGQPQHF
TRBV15,TRBD1,TRBJ2-2,.,TGTGCCACCAGCAGCTTTTCGACAGGGGAAACCGGGGAGCTGTTTTTT,CATSSFSTGETGELFF
TRBV11-3,.,TRBJ2-1,.,TGTGCCAGCAGCTTAGATAGAAGTGGGAGTGAGCAGTTCTTC,CASSLDRSGSEQFF
TRBV7-8,.,TRBJ2-3,.,TGTGCCAGCAGCCCCTACAGGGTCGCAGATACGCAGTATTTT,CASSPYRVADTQYF
TRBV30,.,TRBJ2-7,.,TGTGCCTGGAGTGTTGTGGGAGCGAGGGAGCAGTACTTC,CAWSVVGAREQYF
TRBV24-1,.,TRBJ2-5,.,TGTGCCACCAGTAGGGGCAGACCCGTCCTCCAAGAGACCCAGTACTTC,CATSRGRPVLQETQYF
TRBV6-5,TRBD1,TRBJ2-7,.,TGTGCCAGCACCTTCTCCGGGACAGGATCCTACGAGCAGTACTTC,CASTFSGTGSYEQYF
TRBV5-1,.,TRBJ2-2,.,TGCGCCAGCAGCTTGGGAGGGAACACCGGGGAGCTGTTTTTT,CASSLGGNTGELFF
TRBV9,TRBD1,TRBJ2-5,.,TGTGCCAGCGGATTGGACAGGGGGCCGAAGACCCAGTACTTC,CASGLDRGPKTQYF
TRBV30,.,TRBJ2-1,once,TGTGCCTGGAGTGTAGGGTCTAGCGATGAGCAGTTCTTC,CAWSVGSSDEQFF
TRBV14,TRBD1,TRBJ2-7,.,TGTGCCAGCAGCCCTTGGGGACAGGGAGGCTACGAGCAGTACTTC,CASSPWGQGGYEQYF
TRBV12-5,.,TRBJ1-5,.,TGTGCTAGTGCCGGGAGTAATCAGCCCCAGCATTTT,CASAGSNQPQHF
TRBV28,.,TRBJ1-5,.,TGTGCCAGCAGTTTCAGAGGGGGGGGTCAGCCCCAGCATTTT,CASSFRGGGQPQHF
TRBV5-1,.,TRBJ1-6,.,TGCGCCAGCAGCTTGGGCGCGGGTAGTGATTCACCCCTCCACTTT,CASSLGAGSDSPLHF
TRBV27,TRBD2,TRBJ2-1,.,TGTGCCAGCACTGGGACTAGCATGCATGAGCAGTTCTTC,CASTGTSMHEQFF
TRBV5-5,.,TRBJ2-1,.,TGTGCCAGCAGCTCAAGCATGCACAATGAGCAGTTCTTC,CASSSSMHNEQFF
TRBV6-6,.,TRBJ1-5,.,TGTGCCAGCAGTTACTCCCCAGGGAATCAGCCCCAGCATTTT,CASSYSPGNQPQHF
TRBV5-1,.,TRBJ2-5,once,TGCGCCAGCAGCTTGGGACTAGAGGAGACCCAGTACTTC,CASSLGLEETQYF
TRBV6-4,.,TRBJ2-1,.,TGTGCCAGCAGTAACCAGGGGTACAATGAGCAGTTCTTC,CASSNQGYNEQFF
TRBV9,TRBD2,TRBJ2-1,.,TGTGCCAGCAGCGCCTCGGGACTAGCGGTTCCTTACAATGAGCAGTTCTTC,CASSASGLAVPYNEQFF
TRBV2,.,TRBJ1-5,.,TGTGCCAGCAGCTTAGATAGTAGCAATCAGCCCCAGCATTTT,CASSLDSSNQPQHF
TRBV19,.,TRBJ1-1,once,TGTGCCAGTAGTATGAGGGGGATCAAGGACACTGAAGCTTTCTTT,CASSMRGIKDTEAFF
TRBV9,TRBD1,TRBJ2-1,once,TGTGCCAGCAGCGCGGGGACAGCTCTCTACAATGAGCAGTTCTTC,CASSAGTALYNEQFF
TRBV28,.,TRBJ1-5,.,TGTGCCAGCAGTTTTCCAGGCAATCAGCCCCAGCATTTT,CASSFPGNQPQHF
TRBV19,.,TRBJ1-2,.,TGTGCCAGTAGAACAGAGAACTATGGCTACACCTTC,CASRTENYGYTF
TRBV18,.,TRBJ2-7,.,TGTGCCAGCTCACCTATCGAAGGGGCCGAGCAGTACTTC,CASSPIEGAEQYF
TRBV6-1,TRBD2,TRBJ2-7,.,TGTGCCAGCAGTGAAGTTTGGCTAGCGGCCTCCTACGAGCAGTACTTC,CASSEVWLAASYEQYF
TRBV29-1,TRBD1,TRBJ1-2,.,TGCAGCGGGGGACAGGGGTCCTATGGCTACACCTTC,CSGGQGSYGYTF
TRBV19,TRBD1,TRBJ1-1,.,TGTGCCAGTAGTACCCTAAGGACAGGGAACACTGAAGCTTTCTTT,CASSTLRTGNTEAFF
TRBV6-5,.,TRBJ1-5,.,TGTGCCAGCAGCTTGACAGTGAATCAGCCCCAGCATTTT,CASSLTVNQPQHF
TRBV10-3,TRBD1,TRBJ2-7,.,TGTGCCATCAGTGACCCCGGGAAGAACCGGGACAGGGGGCACGAGCAGTACTTC,CAISDPGKNRDRGHEQYF
TRBV28,.,TRBJ1-1,once,TGTGCCAGCAGTTTTGGCAGGGTAGGGAACACTGAAGCTTTCTTT,CASSFGRVGNTEAFF
TRBV28,.,TRBJ1-5,.,TGTGCCAGCAGTTTACGGGGGCAGCCCCAGCATTTT,CASSLRGQPQHF
TRBV12-3/TRBV12-4,.,TRBJ1-2,.,TGTGCCAGCAGTTTAGTCGGCTATGGCTACACCTTC,CASSLVGYGYTF
TRBV6-2/TRBV6-3,TRBD1,TRBJ1-4,.,TGTGCCAGCAGTCGGAACAGGGGGCGGACTAATGAAAAACTGTTTTTT,CASSRNRGRTNEKLFF
TRBV7-8,TRBD2,TRBJ2-3,.,TGTGCCAGCAGCTTAGGATTTCGTCCTAGCGGGAGATCAGATACGCAGTATTTT,CASSLGFRPSGRSDTQYF
TRBV5-1,.,TRBJ1-2,.,TGCGCCAGCAGCCTTCACAGTGATAACTATGGCTACACCTTC,CASSLHSDNYGYTF
TRBV7-8,TRBD1,TRBJ1-2,.,TGTGCCAGCAGCGTAGAGGGACAGGGTCAGGGCTACACCTTC,CASSVEGQGQGYTF
TRBV5-1,.,TRBJ1-3,.,TGCGCCAGCAGCCTCGACAGCCGCTCTGGAAACACCATATATTTT,CASSLDSRSGNTIYF
TRBV18,.,TRBJ1-1,.,TGTGCCAGCTCCCCGGGACAGAACACTGAAGCTTTCTTT,CASSPGQNTEAFF
TRBV27,.,TRBJ1-1,.,TGTGCCAGCAGTTTAGGGAGGGTGACCACTGAAGCTTTCTTT,CASSLGRVTTEAFF
TRBV18,.,TRBJ2-7,.,TGTGCCAGCTCCCCAGAAGGTGGGCCCTCCTACGAGCAGTACTTC,CASSPEGGPSYEQYF
TRBV6-5,TRBD1,TRBJ1-2,once,TGTGCCAGCACTTATGGGACAGGCTATGGCTACACCTTC,CASTYGTGYGYTF
TRBV6-4,.,TRBJ1-1,.,TGTGCCAGCAGTGACGAACCAGGCACTGAAGCTTTCTTT,CASSDEPGTEAFF
TRBV10-2,TRBD1,TRBJ1-1,once,TGCGCAGCAGGGGGAACTGAAGCTTTCTTT,CAAGGTEAFF
TRBV7-2,TRBD2,TRBJ2-1,.,TGTGCCAGCAGCTCAGTGGGGACTAGCGGGGGCGTCGAGCAGTTCTTC,CASSSVGTSGGVEQFF
TRBV11-2,TRBD1,TRBJ2-1,once,TGTGCCAGCAGCGCGCCACAGGGGGAACCCTACAATGAGCAGTTCTTC,CASSAPQGEPYNEQFF
TRBV6-1,TRBD1,TRBJ1-5,.,TGTGCCAGCAGTGAAAGGCGGACAGGGACTGGTCAGCCCCAGCATTTT,CASSERRTGTGQPQHF